A single sample gave rise to the 32 T cell receptor beta chains below, sequenced in a study of cytotoxic CD8 clonotypes in ibrutinib-treated CLL. Sequencing used immunoSEQ multiplex PCR; TCRdb keeps in-frame clones, though not all of them. The sample carries approximately 120,000 clones, 84% recorded once. The sample was PBMCs, taken after 24 months of ibrutinib treatment. The receptor source for this set is a human donor with chronic lymphocytic leukemia.

V is TRBV2 and J is TRBJ2-7; 10 bases agree with TRBD2. The CDR3 consists of 15 residues. Germline CDR1 and CDR2: SNHLY and FYNNEI. Trimming cost V 6 bases and J 0 bases; bases outside gene matches: 5. The chain's CDR3 is CASRASGGSSYEQYF. CDR3 DNA sequence: TGTGCCAGCAGAGCTAGCGGGGGAAGCTCCTACGAGCAGTACTTC. The variable domain in full, with the rest retrieved from reference TRBV2 and TRBJ2-7, is EPEVTQTPSHQVTQMGQEVILRCVPISNHLYFYWYRQILGQKVEFLVSFYNNEISEKSEIFDDQFSVERPDGSNFTLKIRSTKLEDSAMYFCASRASGGSSYEQYFGPGTRLTVT.

J is TRBJ1-3 and V is TRBV11-2; D unresolved. The CDR3 runs to 12 residues. Trimming cost V 3 bases and J 4 bases, with 4 bases left between them. The germline CDR1 and CDR2 sequences are SGHAT and FQNNGV. CDR3 sequence reads: CASSFRGNTIYF. Here the CDR3 DNA reads TGTGCCAGCAGCTTCAGAGGAAACACCATATATTTT.

The V call is TRBV11-2, the J call TRBJ2-5; D call uncertain. Deletions cut 0 bases from V and 7 bases from J, with 15 bases between. Germline CDR1 and CDR2: SGHAT and FQNNGV. This CDR3 has 15 residues. The CDR3 loop reads CASSLDRVWGSTQYF. CDR3 in DNA: TGTGCCAGCAGCTTAGATCGGGTGTGGGGATCGACCCAGTACTTC.

CDR3 coding DNA: TGTGCCATCAGGGGACAGGGGGTCAATTCACCCCTCCACTTT. This encodes CAIRGQGVNSPLHF. This sequence joins TRBV10-3 and TRBJ1-6; 11 positions agree with TRBD1. CDR1 and CDR2 (germline): ENHRY, SYGVKD. V dropped 6 bases and J dropped 7; count of bases not matched to a gene: 2. CDR3 length: 14 amino acids.

The chain uses TRBV10-3 and TRBJ1-5; D ambiguous. With 2 bases removed from V and 6 bases from J, the gap between germline ends came to 5 bases. The CDR3 is 12 amino acids. Per germline, CDR1 ENHRY and CDR2 SYGVKD. CDR3 sequence (DNA): TGTGCCATCAGTGAGGCTGGTCAGCCCCAGCATTTT. This encodes CAISEAGQPQHF.

The chain carries TRBV28 and TRBJ2-3, with D tentatively TRBD2 (5 bases). V lost 6 bases and J lost 1, with 11 bases in between. CDR3 length: 14 residues. Germline V CDR1 and CDR2: MDHEN, SYDVKM. CDR3 loop: CASRLGEGTDTQYF. CDR3 coding DNA: TGTGCCAGCAGGTTGGGAGAGGGCACAGATACGCAGTATTTT.

This clone has only one observation. Written as DNA, the CDR3 is TGCGCCAGCAGCCAAGGTGCGCAGGGGTTCAACGAGCAGTACTTC. Translation gives CASSQGAQGFNEQYF. The chain employs TRBV4-3 and TRBJ2-7, with TRBD1 as a possible D gene (6 bases). CDR1 is LGHNA and CDR2 is YSLEER in the germline V gene. CDR3 length equals 15 residues. Deletions cut 1 base from V and 5 bases from J, with 15 bases between.

This clone has just one count. This chain connects TRBV28 to TRBJ1-4; TRBD1 agrees at 10 bases. There are 15 residues in the CDR3. The J segment lost 4 bases and the V segment lost 6 bases, leaving 5 bases of the junction unmatched. The germline CDR1 and CDR2 sequences are MDHEN and SYDVKM. CDR3 protein: CASRRTGGNNEKLFF. Written as DNA, the CDR3 is TGTGCCAGCAGGCGGACAGGGGGAAATAATGAAAAACTGTTTTTT.

J is TRBJ1-1 and V is TRBV7-9; 7 nucleotides align to TRBD1. J gave up 0 bases and V 4 bases, and 8 bases lay outside the gene matches. The CDR3 consists of 16 residues. CDR1 is SEHNR, CDR2 FQNEAQ, per germline (reference sequence). CDR3 sequence reads: CASSSTIGTVNTEAFF. In DNA form, the CDR3 reads TGTGCCAGCAGCTCGACGATTGGGACAGTGAACACTGAAGCTTTCTTT.

The chain combines TRBV4-3 with TRBJ1-1, with 7 bases aligning to TRBD1. The CDR3 covers 18 residues. Trimming removed 1 base from V and 3 bases from J; junction bases left unmatched: 14. The germline V gene encodes CDR1 LGHNA and CDR2 YSLEER. CDR3 sequence reads: CASSQARPLRGGYTEAFF. In DNA, the CDR3 is TGCGCCAGCAGCCAAGCCCGACCCCTCAGGGGGGGCTACACTGAAGCTTTCTTT.

The chain employs TRBV6-1 and TRBJ1-2; TRBD1 matches at 8 bases. Germline values: CDR1 MNHNS, CDR2 SASEGT. V was pared by 10 bases and J by 2 bases, with 9 bases of the junction left unmatched. There are 14 residues in the CDR3. The CDR3 sequence: CATQPRQGNYGYTF. The CDR3 nucleotides read TGTGCCACCCAACCGCGACAGGGGAACTATGGCTACACCTTC.

This clone was seen a single time. This chain connects TRBV18 to TRBJ2-2, with D unclear. The CDR3 is 15 amino acids. V was pared by 6 bases and J by 2 bases, with 13 bases between. In germline, CDR1 is KGHSH, CDR2 LQKENI. The CDR3 DNA reads TGTGCCAGCTCCCCCAATCGACGTAACACCGGGGAGCTGTTTTTT. It is translated as CASSPNRRNTGELFF.

The chain combines TRBV25-1 with TRBJ2-3; possibly TRBD2 for D (5 bases). The CDR3 is 12 residues long. Per germline, CDR1 MGHDK and CDR2 SYGVNS. The V end was cut by 7 bases, the J end by 8 bases, with 13 bases between. This CDR3 is CASKKGGGTQYF. Written as DNA, the CDR3 is TGTGCCAGCAAAAAAGGAGGCGGTACGCAGTATTTT. Drawing the rest from reference TRBV25-1 and TRBJ2-3, the complete variable domain is EADIYQTPRYLVIGTGKKITLECSQTMGHDKMYWYQQDPGMELHLIHYSYGVNSTEKGDLSSESTVSRIRTEHFPLTLESARPSHTSQYLCASKKGGGTQYFGPGTRLTVL.

The chain carries TRBV6-5 and TRBJ2-7; unclear D gene. Deletions cut 2 bases from V and 8 bases from J, with 13 bases between. This CDR3 contains 13 residues. Germline V gene data show CDR1 as MNHEY and CDR2 as SVGAGI. The CDR3 loop is CASSYGRSDKQYF. In nucleotides, the CDR3 is TGTGCCAGCAGTTACGGGCGGAGCGATAAGCAGTACTTC.

This chain links TRBV18 with TRBJ2-7; D is possibly TRBD1 or TRBD2 (6 bases each). CDR3 length: 16 residues. The V end was cut by 3 bases, the J end by 5 bases, with 20 bases between. Germline assignment: CDR1 KGHSH and CDR2 LQKENI. The CDR3 DNA sequence: TGTGCCAGCTCACCCGGGTGGGGGGCACTTAGCAACGAGCAGTACTTC. Protein: CASSPGWGALSNEQYF.

Here the CDR3 DNA reads TGTGCCAGTAGTGGGACAGTCAATCAGCCCCAGCATTTT. Its translation: CASSGTVNQPQHF. This chain joins TRBV19 and TRBJ1-5, with 7 bases identical to TRBD1. Trimming at V came to 5 bases and at J to 3 bases, leaving 1 base not matched to a gene. The CDR3 contains 13 residues. In germline, CDR1 is LNHDA, CDR2 SQIVND (reference sequence).

V usage is TRBV10-2 and J usage is TRBJ1-3; a weak D match, TRBD1 (5 bases). Germline V gene lookup returns CDR1 WSHSY and CDR2 SAAADI. The CDR3 loop spans 17 amino acids. The V end lost 5 bases, the J end lost 0 bases, and 17 bases lay between the germline ends. The CDR3 is CASSPPGRRNSGNTIYF. The CDR3 DNA sequence: TGCGCCAGCAGTCCACCGGGACGCAGGAACTCTGGAAACACCATATATTTT.

This chain joins TRBV18 and TRBJ2-7; possibly TRBD2 for D (5 bases). V was cut by 2 bases and J by 0 bases, with 8 bases left in between. Germline assignment: CDR1 KGHSH and CDR2 LQKENI. There are 14 residues in the CDR3. The CDR3 loop is CASSPWESSYEQYF. The CDR3 DNA reads TGTGCCAGCTCACCATGGGAGAGCTCCTACGAGCAGTACTTC. The entire variable domain, with the rest obtained from reference TRBV18 and TRBJ2-7, is as follows: NAGVMQNPRHLVRRRGQEARLRCSPMKGHSHVYWYRQLPEEGLKFMVYLQKENIIDESGMPKERFSAEFPKEGPSILRIQQVVRGDSAAYFCASSPWESSYEQYFGPGTRLTVT.

This chain uses TRBV19 with TRBJ1-2; perhaps TRBD1 as D (5 bases). The V end was cut by 3 bases, the J end by 8 bases, with 7 bases between. The CDR3 spans 11 residues. Germline V gives CDR1 LNHDA, CDR2 SQIVND (reference sequence). CDR3 nucleotide sequence: TGTGCCAGTAGTATCAGGGTAGGCTACACCTTC. Residues: CASSIRVGYTF.

The rearrangement links TRBV7-2 to TRBJ1-1; the D gene is possibly TRBD1 (5 bases). Per the germline V gene, CDR1 is SGHTA and CDR2 is FQGNSA. CDR3 length: 14 residues. V was pared by 1 base and J by 7 bases, with 13 bases between. The CDR3 loop reads CASSLGQGNYEAFF. The CDR3 bases are TGTGCCAGCAGCTTAGGGCAGGGTAACTATGAAGCTTTCTTT.

As regards this clone: Other nucleotide sequences in the sample specify the same CDR3. The chain joins TRBV7-2 to TRBJ2-7; 9 bases align to TRBD2. The CDR3 is 14 amino acids. V shed 5 bases, J shed 2 bases, and the junction held 4 bases outside the gene matches. The germline CDR1 and CDR2 sequences are SGHTA and FQGNSA. The CDR3 bases are TGTGCCAGCAGCCCCCTAGCGGGGCCCTACGAGCAGTACTTC. Amino acid sequence: CASSPLAGPYEQYF.

This sequence joins TRBV5-6 and TRBJ2-1; D ambiguous. The CDR3 loop spans 10 amino acids. Germline V CDR1 and CDR2: SGHDT, YYEEEE. V shed 1 base and J shed 10 bases, with 3 bases lying between them. CDR3 protein: CASSLCEQFF. CDR3 nucleotides: TGTGCCAGCAGCTTGTGCGAGCAGTTCTTC.

This sequence joins TRBV7-6 and TRBJ2-5; 7 nucleotides match TRBD1. The CDR3 runs to 17 residues. The junction had 11 bases not matched to a gene; V was cut back by 2 bases and J by 2 bases. Germline V gene lookup returns CDR1 SGHVS and CDR2 FNYEAQ. The CDR3 bases are TGTGCCAGCAGCTTACCGCAGGGGGTCGACCCTCAAGAGACCCAGTACTTC. It specifies CASSLPQGVDPQETQYF. The full variable domain, in which reference TRBV7-6 and TRBJ2-5 provide the parts outside the CDR3, is GAGVSQSPRYKVTKRGQDVALRCDPISGHVSLYWYRQALGQGPEFLTYFNYEAQQDKSGLPNDRFSAERPEGSISTLTIQRTEQRDSAMYRCASSLPQGVDPQETQYFGPGTRLLVL.

The chain links TRBV6-5 to TRBJ2-5; D is unclear. V was cut by 2 bases and J by 3 bases, with 4 bases left in between. Germline CDR1 is MNHEY and CDR2 is SVGAGI. The CDR3 is 12 amino acids. CDR3 in amino acids: CASSYPKETQYF. Written as DNA, the CDR3 is TGTGCCAGCAGTTACCCCAAAGAGACCCAGTACTTC.

The chain joins TRBV4-3 to TRBJ2-3, with 10 bases aligning to TRBD2. Losses at the gene ends were 0 bases for V and 1 base for J; bases not matched to a gene: 7. The CDR3 length is 18 residues. Germline V CDR1 and CDR2: LGHNA, YSLEER. The CDR3 protein is CASSQDLSLAGGTDTQYF. The CDR3 DNA follows: TGCGCCAGCAGCCAAGATCTTTCCCTAGCGGGGGGCACAGATACGCAGTATTTT.

The chain employs TRBV5-1 and TRBJ2-1, with D maybe TRBD2 (6 bases). The CDR3 runs 14 residues. Deletions cut 4 bases from V and 9 bases from J, with 17 bases between. Germline CDR1 reads SGHRS; CDR2 reads YFSETQ. DNA of the CDR3: TGCGCCAGCAGCCAAGGAAGACTAGACGGTGAGCAGTTCTTC. This translates into CASSQGRLDGEQFF.

The table lists this clone with a count of one. The CDR3 region has the DNA TGTGCCAGCAGCTTAGTGGTGTTCGGGACAACTTCCAATGAGCAGTTCTTC. Translation: CASSLVVFGTTSNEQFF. The chain uses TRBV7-8 and TRBJ2-1; tentative D call: TRBD1 (6 bases). The CDR3 runs 17 residues. Germline V gene sequence: CDR1 SGHVS, CDR2 FQNEAQ. V was clipped by 1 base and J by 6 bases, with 19 bases between them.

This chain joins TRBV19 and TRBJ2-7, with D hard to call. CDR3 length: 17 amino acids. V was shortened by 6 bases and J by 7 bases, with 28 bases between the two germline ends. Per germline, CDR1 LNHDA and CDR2 SQIVND (reference sequence). The CDR3 nucleotides read TGTGCCAGTAGCCTCCGGGCCCCCCCCCTCACCTGGAGTGAGCAGTACTTC. It specifies CASSLRAPPLTWSEQYF.

V gene TRBV11-2 combines with J gene TRBJ2-7; 11 bases fit TRBD2. Looked up from germline, CDR1 is SGHAT and CDR2 is FQNNGV. J gave up 0 bases and V 5 bases, and 6 bases lay outside the gene matches. The CDR3 is 16 residues long. The DNA of the CDR3 is TGTGCCAGCAGCCCAGCACTAGCGGGGGCCTCCTACGAGCAGTACTTC. Residues: CASSPALAGASYEQYF.

CDR3 loop: CAWSVPAGSGEQYF. Written as DNA, the CDR3 is TGTGCCTGGAGTGTACCTGCGGGGTCGGGCGAGCAGTACTTC. V is TRBV30 and J is TRBJ2-7, with D possibly being TRBD2 (6 bases). This CDR3 comprises 14 residues. Trimming pared 0 bases from V and 6 bases from J, leaving 15 bases between. The germline V gene encodes CDR1 GTSNPN and CDR2 SVGIG (reference sequence).

The chain carries TRBV19 and TRBJ2-1; D unclear. Germline CDR1 and CDR2: LNHDA and SQIVND (reference sequence). The CDR3 covers 13 residues. Between the trimmed V and J ends, which lost 5 bases and 7 bases, there was a span of 12 bases. The CDR3 protein is CASSSRAVNEQFF. The CDR3 region has the DNA TGTGCCAGTAGTTCTCGGGCTGTGAATGAGCAGTTCTTC.

This clone has a single count. This chain joins TRBV18 and TRBJ2-7, with D maybe TRBD2 (5 bases). This CDR3 has 15 residues. Germline V lookup: CDR1 KGHSH, CDR2 LQKENI. V lost 2 bases, J lost 0 bases, and 11 bases lay in between. In DNA form, the CDR3 reads TGTGCCAGCTCACCAGGGAGCAGAAGCTCCTACGAGCAGTACTTC. Amino acid sequence: CASSPGSRSSYEQYF.